This TCR beta chain was sequenced for a study of blood T cell repertoires in COVID-19. Profiling relied on immunoSEQ multiplex PCR, and the TCRdb table lists in-frame clones only, not all of them. The data contain under 250,000 clones, around four fifths of them seen just once; the ten biggest clones take up just over 2.5%. V was shortened by 3 bases and J by 3 bases, with 12 bases between the two germline ends. Germline CDR1 SGDLS, CDR2 YYNGEE. The CDR3 covers 14 residues. The sequencing input was peripheral blood. V usage is TRBV9 and J usage is TRBJ1-2; no definite D call. The source is a woman in her 70s with active or convalescent COVID-19. DNA of the CDR3: TGTGCCAGCAGCGCCAGTTCGCAGGACTATGGCTACACCTTC. Residues: CASSASSQDYGYTF.